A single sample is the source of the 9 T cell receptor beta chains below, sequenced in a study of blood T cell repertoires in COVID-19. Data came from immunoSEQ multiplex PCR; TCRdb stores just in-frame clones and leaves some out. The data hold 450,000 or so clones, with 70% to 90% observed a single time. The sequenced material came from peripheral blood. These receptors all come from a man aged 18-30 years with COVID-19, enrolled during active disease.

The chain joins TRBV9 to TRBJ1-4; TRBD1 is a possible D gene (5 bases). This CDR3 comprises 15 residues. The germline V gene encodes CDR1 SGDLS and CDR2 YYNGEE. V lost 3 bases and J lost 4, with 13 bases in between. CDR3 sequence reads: CASSDTRGLNEKLFF. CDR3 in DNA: TGTGCCAGCAGCGACACTAGGGGACTTAATGAAAAACTGTTTTTT.

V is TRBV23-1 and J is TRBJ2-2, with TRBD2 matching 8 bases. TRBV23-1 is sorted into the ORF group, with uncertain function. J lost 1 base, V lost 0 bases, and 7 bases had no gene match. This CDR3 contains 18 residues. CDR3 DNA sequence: TGCGCCAGCAGTCAATCGAGGGCCGGGACTAGGAACACCGGGGAGCTGTTTTTT. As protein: CASSQSRAGTRNTGELFF.

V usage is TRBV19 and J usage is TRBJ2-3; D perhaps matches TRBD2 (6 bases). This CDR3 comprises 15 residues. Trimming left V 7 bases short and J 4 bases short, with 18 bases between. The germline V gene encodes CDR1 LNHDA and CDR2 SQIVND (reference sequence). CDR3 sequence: CASMSTRGGPDTQYF. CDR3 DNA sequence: TGTGCCAGTATGTCGACGCGGGGTGGCCCAGATACGCAGTATTTT.

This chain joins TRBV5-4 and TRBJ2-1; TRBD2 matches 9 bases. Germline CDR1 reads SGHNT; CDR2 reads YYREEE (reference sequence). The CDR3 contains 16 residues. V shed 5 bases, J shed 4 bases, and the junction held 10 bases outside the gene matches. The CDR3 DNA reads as TGTGCCAGCAGTTCTTTAGCGGGAGATCGATACAATGAGCAGTTCTTC. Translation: CASSSLAGDRYNEQFF.

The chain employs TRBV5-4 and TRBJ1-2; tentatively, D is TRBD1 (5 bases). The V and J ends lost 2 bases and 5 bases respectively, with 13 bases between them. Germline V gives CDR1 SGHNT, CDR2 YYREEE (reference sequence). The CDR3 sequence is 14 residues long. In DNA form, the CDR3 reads TGTGCCAGCAGCTTTCGGGGGAGAATGTATGGCTACACCTTC. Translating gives CASSFRGRMYGYTF.

The CDR3 DNA is TGTGCCACCAGCAGGGAGCGGGAGGTTCTTCACATTCAGTACTTC. Translated: CATSREREVLHIQYF. The genes are TRBV15 and TRBJ2-4, with 9 bases lining up with TRBD2. Germline CDR1 and CDR2: LNHNV and YYDKDF (reference sequence). The CDR3 spans 15 residues. J lost 8 bases, V lost 3 bases, and 8 bases had no gene match.

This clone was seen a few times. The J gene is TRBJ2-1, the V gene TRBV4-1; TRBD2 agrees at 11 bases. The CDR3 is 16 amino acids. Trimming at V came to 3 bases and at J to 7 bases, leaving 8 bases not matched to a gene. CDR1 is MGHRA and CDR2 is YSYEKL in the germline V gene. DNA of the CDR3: TGCGCCAGCAGCCAGCACCTAGCGGGAGGTAGAAATGAGCAGTTCTTC. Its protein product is CASSQHLAGGRNEQFF.

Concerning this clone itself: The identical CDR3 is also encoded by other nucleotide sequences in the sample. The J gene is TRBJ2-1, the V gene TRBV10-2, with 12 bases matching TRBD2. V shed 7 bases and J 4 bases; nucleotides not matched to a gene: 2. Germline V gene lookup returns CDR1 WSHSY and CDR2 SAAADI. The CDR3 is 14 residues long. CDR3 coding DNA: TGCGCCAGCAAAGGACTAGCGGGGTACAATGAGCAGTTCTTC. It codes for CASKGLAGYNEQFF.

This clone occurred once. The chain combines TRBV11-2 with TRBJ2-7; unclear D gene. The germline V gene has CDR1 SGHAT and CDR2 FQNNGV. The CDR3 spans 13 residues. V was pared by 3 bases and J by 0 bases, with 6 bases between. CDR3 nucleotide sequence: TGTGCCAGCAGCTTTCACAGCTCCTACGAGCAGTACTTC. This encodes CASSFHSSYEQYF.